These 16 T cell receptor beta chains were all obtained from the same sample, sequenced in a study of blood T cell repertoires in COVID-19. Sequencing used immunoSEQ multiplex PCR; TCRdb keeps in-frame clones, though not all of them. The table records roughly 95,000 clones, just over 90% of them present only once. Input material: peripheral blood. All receptors derive from a woman aged 45-65 years in a cohort sampled during active COVID-19.

This clone was detected only a few times. This chain uses TRBV4-1 with TRBJ2-1; TRBD2 matches at 7 bases. This CDR3 has 16 residues. CDR1 MGHRA and CDR2 YSYEKL come from the germline V gene. Losses at the gene ends were 1 base for V and 4 bases for J; bases not matched to a gene: 7. The CDR3 coding sequence is TGCGCCAGCAGCCAAGTTGGGGGGAGGGCTTACAATGAGCAGTTCTTC. Encoded protein: CASSQVGGRAYNEQFF.

The chain combines TRBV11-3 with TRBJ2-3, with TRBD2 as a possible D gene (6 bases). CDR1 SGHNT and CDR2 YENEEA come from the germline V gene. V gave up 1 base and J gave up 1 base, with 6 bases separating them. The CDR3 sequence is 14 residues long. In nucleotides, the CDR3 is TGTGCCAGCAGCTTAGCGGGAGGCACAGATACGCAGTATTTT. It translates to CASSLAGGTDTQYF. The full variable domain, with the rest looked up from reference TRBV11-3 and TRBJ2-3, is EAGVVQSPRYKIIEKKQPVAFWCNPISGHNTLYWYLQNLGQGPELLIRYENEEAVDDSQLPKDRFSAERLKGVDSTLKIQPAELGDSAVYLCASSLAGGTDTQYFGPGTRLTVL.

The chain employs TRBV30 and TRBJ1-1; TRBD1 might be the D (5 bases). The CDR3 covers 13 residues. Germline V lookup: CDR1 GTSNPN, CDR2 SVGIG (reference sequence). Between the trimmed V and J ends, which lost 1 base and 6 bases, there was a span of 12 bases. CDR3 sequence reads: CAWSAGLRSEAFF. CDR3 in DNA: TGTGCCTGGAGTGCAGGGTTGAGATCTGAAGCTTTCTTT. The complete variable domain, with remaining parts taken from reference TRBV30 and TRBJ1-1, reads SQTIHQWPATLVQPVGSPLSLECTVEGTSNPNLYWYRQAAGRGLQLLFYSVGIGQISSEVPQNLSASRPQDRQFILSSKKLLLSDSGFYLCAWSAGLRSEAFFGQGTRLTVV.

V and J are TRBV18 and TRBJ2-5, with TRBD1 identical over 9 bases. The CDR3 covers 15 residues. Germline values: CDR1 KGHSH, CDR2 LQKENI. V lost 6 bases and J lost 2; bases outside the gene matches: 7. The CDR3 nucleotides read TGTGCCAGCTCCCCCGGGACAGGGCCTCAAGAGACCCAGTACTTC. This sequence encodes CASSPGTGPQETQYF.

CDR3 DNA sequence: TGTGCCAGCAGTGTAGGGACACTGGAGACCCAGTACTTC. Its protein is CASSVGTLETQYF. This chain joins TRBV25-1 and TRBJ2-5, with D possibly TRBD1 on 6 matching bases. Germline values: CDR1 MGHDK, CDR2 SYGVNS. This CDR3 spans 13 amino acids. V lost 4 bases and J 5 bases, leaving 11 bases between the germline ends.

The chain joins TRBV7-8 to TRBJ1-1, with TRBD1 as a possible D gene (6 bases). The germline V gene encodes CDR1 SGHVS and CDR2 FQNEAQ. The ends were cut back, 5 bases at V and 1 base at J, with 11 bases in the middle. CDR3 length: 14 amino acids. In DNA form, the CDR3 reads TGTGCCAGCAGCAAGGGACACGAGAACACTGAAGCTTTCTTT. Residues: CASSKGHENTEAFF.

The chain has TRBV5-6 and TRBJ2-1; D perhaps matches TRBD2 (5 bases). In germline, CDR1 is SGHDT, CDR2 YYEEEE. This CDR3 has 16 residues. Trimming removed 0 bases from V and 4 bases from J, with 14 bases in between. CDR3 loop: CASSLAASRSYNEQFF. Written as DNA, the CDR3 is TGTGCCAGCAGCTTGGCGGCTAGCCGCTCTTACAATGAGCAGTTCTTC.

This chain uses TRBV6-5 with TRBJ1-2; the D gene is possibly TRBD1 (5 bases). V gave up 6 bases and J gave up 8 bases, with 13 bases separating them. The CDR3 totals 12 residues. CDR1 and CDR2 from the germline V gene are MNHEY and SVGAGI. The CDR3 region has the DNA TGTGCCAGCAGGAGGATCAACAGGGGCTACACCTTC. This encodes CASRRINRGYTF.

V usage is TRBV4-1 and J usage is TRBJ1-2; 7 nucleotides agree with TRBD1. Trimming at V came to 0 bases and at J to 7 bases, leaving 8 bases not matched to a gene. The CDR3 is 15 amino acids. Germline CDR1 reads MGHRA; CDR2 reads YSYEKL. CDR3 coding DNA: TGCGCCAGCAGCCAAGAGACCGCCCAGGGGGTTGGCTACACCTTC. Translation gives CASSQETAQGVGYTF.

This chain links TRBV5-1 with TRBJ2-5; no definite D call. The germline gives CDR1 SGHRS, CDR2 YFSETQ. Trimming stripped 3 bases from V and 4 bases from J, with 7 bases between. The CDR3 has 12 amino acids. The DNA for the CDR3 is TGCGCCAGCAGCTCCCTCGGAGAGACCCAGTACTTC. Translation: CASSSLGETQYF.

The V and J genes are TRBV10-3 and TRBJ1-2, with 10 bases identical to TRBD1. V shed 8 bases and J 4 bases; nucleotides not matched to a gene: 7. This CDR3 has 14 residues. The germline gives CDR1 ENHRY, CDR2 SYGVKD. As DNA, the CDR3 is TGTGCCATCTCCGCGGGACAGGGGAGCTATGGCTACACCTTC. Amino acids: CAISAGQGSYGYTF.

The V and J genes are TRBV4-1 and TRBJ2-7; D gene unclear. This CDR3 comprises 15 residues. Germline V gene data show CDR1 as MGHRA and CDR2 as YSYEKL. Trimming took 7 bases from V and 9 from J, leaving 25 bases between them. The CDR3 nucleotides read TGCGCCAGCAAACTTAATCGACTGGAAGCTACAAGGCAGTACTTC. Translation: CASKLNRLEATRQYF.

The genes are TRBV2 and TRBJ1-1, with 8 bases aligning to TRBD1. V was clipped by 4 bases and J by 3 bases; unmatched bases: 7. The CDR3 is 15 amino acids. Germline values: CDR1 SNHLY, CDR2 FYNNEI. CDR3 residues: CASSVIQGGDTEAFF. The CDR3, as DNA: TGTGCCAGCAGTGTTATACAGGGGGGTGACACTGAAGCTTTCTTT. Supplemented by reference TRBV2 and TRBJ1-1, the full variable domain reads EPEVTQTPSHQVTQMGQEVILRCVPISNHLYFYWYRQILGQKVEFLVSFYNNEISEKSEIFDDQFSVERPDGSNFTLKIRSTKLEDSAMYFCASSVIQGGDTEAFFGQGTRLTVV.

This chain uses TRBV11-1 with TRBJ1-1, with TRBD1 as a possible D gene (6 bases). The V gene lost 5 bases and the J gene lost 5 bases, with 15 bases spanning the gap. This CDR3 comprises 14 residues. CDR1 is SGHAT and CDR2 is FQDESV in the germline V gene (reference sequence). CDR3 DNA: TGTGCCAGCAGCCTACTACAGGGCGGGACTGAAGCTTTCTTT. This encodes CASSLLQGGTEAFF.

This rearrangement joins TRBV10-3 to TRBJ1-6; D is unclear. CDR3 size: 15 residues. Germline-derived CDR1 and CDR2 are ENHRY and SYGVKD. Trimming removed 2 bases from V and 0 bases from J, with 5 bases in between. The chain's CDR3 is CAISEGSSYNSPLHF. CDR3 in DNA: TGTGCCATCAGTGAGGGGAGCTCCTATAATTCACCCCTCCACTTT.

This sequence joins TRBV28 and TRBJ2-7, with D perhaps matching TRBD2 (5 bases). V lost 1 base and J lost 7, with 8 bases in between. The CDR3 has 12 amino acids. Germline CDR1 reads MDHEN; CDR2 reads SYDVKM. The CDR3 here is CASSLSPGEQYF. CDR3 coding DNA: TGTGCCAGCAGTTTATCCCCGGGGGAGCAGTACTTC.